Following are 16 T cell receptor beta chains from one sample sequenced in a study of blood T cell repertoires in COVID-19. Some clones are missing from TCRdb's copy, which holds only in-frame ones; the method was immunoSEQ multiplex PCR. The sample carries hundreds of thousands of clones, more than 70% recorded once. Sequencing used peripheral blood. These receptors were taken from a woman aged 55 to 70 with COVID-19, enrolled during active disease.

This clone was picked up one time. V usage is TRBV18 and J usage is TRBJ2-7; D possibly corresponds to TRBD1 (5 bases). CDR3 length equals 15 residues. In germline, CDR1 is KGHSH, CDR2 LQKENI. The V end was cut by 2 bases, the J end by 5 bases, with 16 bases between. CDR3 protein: CASSPVGAGMDEQYF. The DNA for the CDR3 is TGTGCCAGCTCACCAGTTGGGGCAGGGATGGACGAGCAGTACTTC.

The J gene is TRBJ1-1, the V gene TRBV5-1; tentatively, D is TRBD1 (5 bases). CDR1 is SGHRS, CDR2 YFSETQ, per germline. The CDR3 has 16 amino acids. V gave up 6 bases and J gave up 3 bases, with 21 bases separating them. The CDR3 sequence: CASTSWVGTGDTEAFF. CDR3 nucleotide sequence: TGCGCCAGCACCTCTTGGGTCGGAACGGGGGACACTGAAGCTTTCTTT.

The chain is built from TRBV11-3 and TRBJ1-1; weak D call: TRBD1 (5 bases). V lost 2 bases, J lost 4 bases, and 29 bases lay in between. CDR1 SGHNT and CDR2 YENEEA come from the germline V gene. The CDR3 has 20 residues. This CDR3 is CASSLRRTGQGVGGSTEAFF. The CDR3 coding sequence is TGTGCCAGCAGCTTACGGCGGACGGGGCAGGGCGTGGGGGGAAGCACTGAAGCTTTCTTT.

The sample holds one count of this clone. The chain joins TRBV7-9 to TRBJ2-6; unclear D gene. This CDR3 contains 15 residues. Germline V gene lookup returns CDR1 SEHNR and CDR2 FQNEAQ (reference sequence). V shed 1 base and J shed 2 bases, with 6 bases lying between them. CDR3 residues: CASSLGGTGANVLTF. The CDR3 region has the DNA TGTGCCAGCAGCTTAGGAGGAACTGGGGCCAACGTCCTGACTTTC.

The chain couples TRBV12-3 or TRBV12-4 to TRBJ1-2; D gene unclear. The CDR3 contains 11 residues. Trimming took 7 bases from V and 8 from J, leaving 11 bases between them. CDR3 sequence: CASNTVGGYTF. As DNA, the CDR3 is TGTGCCAGCAACACAGTAGGCGGCTACACCTTC.

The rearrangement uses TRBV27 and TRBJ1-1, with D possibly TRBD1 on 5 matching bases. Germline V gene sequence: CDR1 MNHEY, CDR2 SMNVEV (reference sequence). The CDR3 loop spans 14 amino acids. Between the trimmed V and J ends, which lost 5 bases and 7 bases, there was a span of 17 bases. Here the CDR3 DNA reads TGTGCCAGCAGTCCCCAGATCCGAACAGGTGAAGCTTTCTTT. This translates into CASSPQIRTGEAFF.

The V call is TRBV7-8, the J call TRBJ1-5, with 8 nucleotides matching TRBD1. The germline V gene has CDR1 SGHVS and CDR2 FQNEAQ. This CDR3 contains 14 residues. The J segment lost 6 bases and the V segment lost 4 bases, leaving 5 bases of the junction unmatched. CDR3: CASSSGQGGQPQHF. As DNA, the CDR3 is TGTGCCAGCAGCTCAGGACAGGGCGGTCAGCCCCAGCATTTT.

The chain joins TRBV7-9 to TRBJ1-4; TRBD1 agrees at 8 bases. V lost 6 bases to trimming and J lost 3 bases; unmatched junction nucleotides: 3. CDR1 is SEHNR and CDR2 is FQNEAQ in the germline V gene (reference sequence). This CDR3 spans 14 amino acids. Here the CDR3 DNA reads TGTGCCAGCAGGCGGACAGGGTCTAATGAAAAACTGTTTTTT. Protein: CASRRTGSNEKLFF.

CDR3 loop: CASRPGGIHEQYF. Written as DNA, the CDR3 is TGCGCCAGCAGGCCAGGGGGCATCCACGAGCAGTACTTC. This chain joins TRBV10-2 and TRBJ2-7, with 8 bases identical to TRBD1. Trimming removed 6 bases from V and 5 bases from J; junction bases left unmatched: 6. In germline, CDR1 is WSHSY, CDR2 SAAADI. CDR3 size: 13 residues.

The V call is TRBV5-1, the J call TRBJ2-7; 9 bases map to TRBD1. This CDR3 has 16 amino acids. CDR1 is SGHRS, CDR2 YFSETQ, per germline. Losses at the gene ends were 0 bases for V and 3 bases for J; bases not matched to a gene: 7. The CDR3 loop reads CASSLGGPGQGYEQYF. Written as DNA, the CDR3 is TGCGCCAGCAGCTTGGGGGGGCCGGGACAGGGCTACGAGCAGTACTTC. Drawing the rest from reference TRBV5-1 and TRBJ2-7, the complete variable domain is KAGVTQTPRYLIKTRGQQVTLSCSPISGHRSVSWYQQTPGQGLQFLFEYFSETQRNKGNFPGRFSGRQFSNSRSEMNVSTLELGDSALYLCASSLGGPGQGYEQYFGPGTRLTVT.

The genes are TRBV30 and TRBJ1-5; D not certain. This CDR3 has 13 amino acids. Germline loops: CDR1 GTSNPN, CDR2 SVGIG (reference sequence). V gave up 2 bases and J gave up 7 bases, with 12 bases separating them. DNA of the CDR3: TGTGCCTGGAGTCCCACCGAGGTACAGCCCCAGCATTTT. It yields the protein CAWSPTEVQPQHF.

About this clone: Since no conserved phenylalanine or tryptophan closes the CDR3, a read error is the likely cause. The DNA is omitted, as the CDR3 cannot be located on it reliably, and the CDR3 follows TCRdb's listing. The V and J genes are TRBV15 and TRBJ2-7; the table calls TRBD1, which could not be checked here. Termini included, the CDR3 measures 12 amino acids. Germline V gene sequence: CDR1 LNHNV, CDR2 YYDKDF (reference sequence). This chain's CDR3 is CATSRGRDRAEL.

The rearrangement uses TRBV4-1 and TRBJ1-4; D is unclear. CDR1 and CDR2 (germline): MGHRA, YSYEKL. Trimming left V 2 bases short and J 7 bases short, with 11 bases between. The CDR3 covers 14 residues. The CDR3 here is CASSQSGGREKLFF. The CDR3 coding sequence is TGCGCCAGCAGCCAATCAGGAGGACGTGAAAAACTGTTTTTT.

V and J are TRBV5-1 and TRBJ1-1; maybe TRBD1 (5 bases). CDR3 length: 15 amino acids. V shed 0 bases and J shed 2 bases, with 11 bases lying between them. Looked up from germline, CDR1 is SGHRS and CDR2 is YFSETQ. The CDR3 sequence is CASSLGGQGNTEAFF. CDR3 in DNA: TGCGCCAGCAGCTTGGGGGGTCAGGGTAACACTGAAGCTTTCTTT. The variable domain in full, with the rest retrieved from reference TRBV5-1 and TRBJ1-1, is KAGVTQTPRYLIKTRGQQVTLSCSPISGHRSVSWYQQTPGQGLQFLFEYFSETQRNKGNFPGRFSGRQFSNSRSEMNVSTLELGDSALYLCASSLGGQGNTEAFFGQGTRLTVV.

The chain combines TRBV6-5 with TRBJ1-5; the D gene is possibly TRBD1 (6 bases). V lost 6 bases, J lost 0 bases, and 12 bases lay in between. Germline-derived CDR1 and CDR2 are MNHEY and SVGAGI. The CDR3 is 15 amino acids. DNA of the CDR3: TGTGCCAGCAGCGGGACAAGAGTTAGCAATCAGCCCCAGCATTTT. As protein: CASSGTRVSNQPQHF.

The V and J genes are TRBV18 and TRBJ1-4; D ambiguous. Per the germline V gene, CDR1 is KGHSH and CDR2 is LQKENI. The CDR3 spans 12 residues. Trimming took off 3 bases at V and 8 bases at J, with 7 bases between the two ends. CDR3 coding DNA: TGTGCCAGCTCACCTCTCGGGGAAAAACTGTTTTTT. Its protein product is CASSPLGEKLFF.